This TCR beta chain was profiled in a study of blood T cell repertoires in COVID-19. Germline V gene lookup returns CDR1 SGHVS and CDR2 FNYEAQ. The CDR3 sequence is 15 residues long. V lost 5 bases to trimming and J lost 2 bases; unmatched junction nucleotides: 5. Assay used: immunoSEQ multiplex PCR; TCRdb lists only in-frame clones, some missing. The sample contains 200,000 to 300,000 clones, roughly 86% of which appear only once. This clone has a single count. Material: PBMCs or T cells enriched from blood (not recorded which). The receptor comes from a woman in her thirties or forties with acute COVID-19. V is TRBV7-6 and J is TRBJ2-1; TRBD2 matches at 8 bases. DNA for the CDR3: TGTGCCAGCAGCCCGAAGCGGGAGCCCTACAATGAGCAGTTCTTC. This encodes CASSPKREPYNEQFF. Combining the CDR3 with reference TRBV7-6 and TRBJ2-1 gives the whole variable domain GAGVSQSPRYKVTKRGQDVALRCDPISGHVSLYWYRQALGQGPEFLTYFNYEAQQDKSGLPNDRFSAERPEGSISTLTIQRTEQRDSAMYRCASSPKREPYNEQFFGPGTRLTVL.